Listed below are T cell receptor beta chains from one sample, sequenced in a study of blood T cell repertoires in COVID-19. Data came from immunoSEQ multiplex PCR; TCRdb stores just in-frame clones and leaves some out. Among some 270,000 clones, approximately 90% were seen once, and the ten largest hold more than 0.75%. The sample comprised peripheral blood. These receptors were collected from a man aged 25 to 45 with acute or convalescent COVID-19. The conserved cysteine and the conserved F or W are not part of the CDR3 here. A D gene is named only where the DNA matches it firmly. Only part of the rows carry a size: once, few, many, or a class if the clone is expanded.

>TRBJ1-1|TRBV5-6|-|TRBD1
ASSRISGTGGTEAF
>TRBJ2-2|TRBV28|-|-
ASSLTGPGALF
>TRBJ1-1|TRBV19|-|-
ASSFRVNTEAF
>TRBJ2-6|TRBV6-1|-|-
ASGASGANVLT
>TRBJ1-6|TRBV6-1|-|TRBD1
ASSEALIRGSYNSPLH
>TRBJ1-5|TRBV6-6|-|-
ASQLSVNQPQH
>TRBJ2-1|TRBV6-5|-|-
ASSSLDSLTVEQF
>TRBJ1-2|TRBV7-2|-|-
ASSLKGVYGYT
>TRBJ2-2|TRBV27|-|TRBD2
ASSFLAGVTGELF
>TRBJ1-5|TRBV2|-|-
ASSDLSNQPQH
>TRBJ2-1|TRBV27|-|-
ASSQRRLLRDEQF
>TRBJ1-1|TRBV6-1|-|-
ASSDLGQMNTEAF
>TRBJ2-1|TRBV11-3|-|-
ASSLGILRGSYNEQF
>TRBJ2-3|TRBV9|-|TRBD2
ASSVGGRTDTQY
>TRBJ2-2|TRBV15|-|TRBD1
ATSRGGGQGALNGELF
>TRBJ2-3|TRBV5-4|-|-
ASSVDAGSFSDTQY
>TRBJ2-7|TRBV19|-|-
ASSNQGGVSEQY
>TRBJ1-2|TRBV5-1|-|-
ASSSGLAGAGYT
>TRBJ2-3|TRBV29-1|-|-
SVPMEDATDTQY
>TRBJ2-1|TRBV19|-|TRBD2
ASGASGGSYNEQF
>TRBJ2-3|TRBV5-6|-|-
ASSLGGRPNTDTQY
>TRBJ1-1|TRBV5-6|-|-
ASSGRGRAHTEAF
>TRBJ2-2|TRBV5-4|-|TRBD2
ASSFNMRGNGELF
>TRBJ2-5|TRBV18|-|-
ASSPHKGEETQY
>TRBJ2-1|TRBV19|-|TRBD2
ASSNQPGLARNEQF
>TRBJ2-1|TRBV9|few|TRBD2
ASSVVENFIAGGKNNEQF
>TRBJ2-4|TRBV5-6|-|-
ASSSRVAKNIQY
>TRBJ2-2|TRBV5-1|-|-
ASSEFIHLGNTGELF
>TRBJ1-4|TRBV24-1|few|-
ATSPLGELTNEKLF
>TRBJ2-1|TRBV18|once|TRBD2
ASSPSLAGRENEQF
>TRBJ1-1|TRBV12-3/TRBV12-4|-|-
ATRGSREAF
>TRBJ1-5|TRBV6-6|-|TRBD1
ASVDRAGNQPQH
>TRBJ2-3|TRBV19|-|-
ASRSGLSADTQY
>TRBJ1-1|TRBV3-1/TRBV3-2|few|-
ASSQVALEGLAF
>TRBJ2-3|TRBV5-8|once|-
ASSLQILITDTQY
>TRBJ1-1|TRBV7-3|-|-
ASSLYGGVNTEAF
>TRBJ2-2|TRBV6-5|-|TRBD1
ASTLGTGGAGELF
>TRBJ1-6|TRBV10-2|few|-
ASSDPGVNSPLH
>TRBJ1-2|TRBV5-5|-|-
ASSPVLNYGYT
>TRBJ2-3|TRBV30|-|-
AWRQDRLLTDTQY
>TRBJ2-7|TRBV5-4|-|TRBD1
ASSLGGTGRKYEQY
>TRBJ2-5|TRBV10-1|-|-
ASSEGVRYQETQY
>TRBJ2-7|TRBV7-3|-|-
ASSLDSSYEQY
>TRBJ2-1|TRBV5-1|-|TRBD2
ASSSSGTSLNEQF
>TRBJ2-1|TRBV7-8|-|TRBD2
ASSPEVAGSTEQF
>TRBJ2-1|TRBV29-1|-|-
SGTSGGLVGNEQF
>TRBJ1-1|TRBV5-1|-|-
ASSFQGSDTEAF
>TRBJ2-2|TRBV27|-|TRBD2
ASSSLAGGTLGELF
>TRBJ1-2|TRBV27|-|TRBD1
ASRSGQGKYYGYT
>TRBJ1-6|TRBV5-1|-|-
ASRPGQKEALH
>TRBJ1-5|TRBV4-2|-|-
ASSQGGSVTGGDQPQH
>TRBJ2-1|TRBV7-2|-|-
ASTPPDWYNEQF
>TRBJ1-1|TRBV28|-|-
ASSTLWGANTEAF
>TRBJ2-7|TRBV5-4|-|TRBD2
ASSREAGTSAVEQY
>TRBJ1-6|TRBV7-9|-|TRBD1
ASSPGQGLSPLH
>TRBJ1-2|TRBV18|-|-
ASSPGAATNYGYT
>TRBJ1-5|TRBV7-8|-|TRBD1
ASSDHRGSGNQPQH
>TRBJ2-7|TRBV28|-|-
ASSFPRGSGSYEQY
>TRBJ1-1|TRBV14|-|-
ASSHTLFRNTEAF
>TRBJ2-7|TRBV28|-|-
ASSLTGNMREQY